This TCR beta chain was documented in a study of shared clonotypes between healthy human individuals (TCRdb year 2020). Notes on the research overall: A couple of women and a few men aged 18 to 49 years were included in the cohort. For each donor, CD4 naive and CD4 memory were each given three plates, CD8 naive was given two plates, and CD8 memory was given one plate. Per donor, leukapheresis produced somewhere between about 0.9 and 9.5 billion PBMCs. To increase sequencing depth and limit assay-specific biases, different laboratories used diverse techniques to prepare libraries and sequence TCR repertoires. The study deeply sequenced blood TCR repertoires of 5 or 6 healthy adults to estimate repertoire size and the extent of clonotype sharing between individuals. What the study reported, not specific to this receptor: Naive subsets generally had larger estimated clonotype richness than memory subsets did. The small number of donors limited the genetic and exposure-history diversity represented. Compared with non-shared clonotypes, the clonotypes found in all four sorted-subset donors had higher generation probabilities. Rarefaction of sorted-subset datasets indicated incomplete sequencing despite the large sequencing depth. Only blood was sampled, and tissue TCR repertoires likely differ from those in blood. Based on pairwise subsampling, the degree of clonotype sharing among donors was expected to be affected by sequencing depth. Approximately 4.8% of naive CD4, around 3.5% of naive CD8, approximately 2.2% of memory CD4, and more than 0.35% of memory CD8 clonotypes were shared across a few donors.

Healthy HIV-negative adults with no recently reported acute infections or vaccinations were included as donors. All donors were Caucasian adults living in Nashville, Tennessee, USA. CD4+ T cells were enriched by magnetic negative selection, after which naive cells were positively selected on CD45RA and the negative fraction was taken as the memory subset. After blood collection by leukapheresis, PBMCs were isolated using Ficoll-Histopaque density gradient centrifugation and then cryopreserved in the vapor phase of liquid nitrogen. Analytical flow cytometry was used to check the purity and quantity of every magnetically sorted T cell population. From each sorted fraction, genomic DNA was isolated and quantified by UV absorbance on a Nanodrop 2000c. Concerning this clone itself: Its antigen specificity is not known. No quality values exist for individual bases; no much larger clone is one base distant.

Trimming takes 6 bases off V and 5 bases off J; junction bases not matched to a gene: 4. The germline V gene yields SGHAT for CDR1 and FQNNGV for CDR2. The cysteine opens and the phenylalanine closes a CDR3 of 14 amino acids. This entry keeps only the CDR3 DNA: 42 bases, framed from base 1. Using the deep immunoSEQ assay, TCR CDR3 regions were amplified from genomic DNA by multiplex PCR. Extracted genomic DNA from each cell subset was distributed evenly across all wells of several immunoSEQ 96-well plates, and each plate was treated as a replicate. For sorted subsets, around 200 ng genomic DNA, equal to approximately 30,000 T cell genomes, was loaded into each replicate PCR. Purified libraries were quantified with a Qubit 3.0 fluorometer, sized on a Bioanalyzer 2100, and re-quantified with the KAPA Library Quantification kit. Every immunoSEQ 96-well plate was sequenced on a dedicated single-read 150-cycle Illumina NextSeq 550 flow cell. As for the authors' bioinformatics: The immunoSEQ output contained only junctional sequences without quality scores, so filtering could not match that applied to full-length reads. To assign V/J genes and CDR3, sequences were annotated using PyIR, a Python wrapper for IgBLAST v1.9, with IMGT germline references. Reads were filtered out if the reads had weak V/J assignments (E-value above 1e-6), no CDR3, stop codons, out-of-frame junctions, or ambiguous translated residues. V3J clonotypes were defined as sequences sharing an identical inferred V gene, J gene, and CDR3 amino acid sequence. Percentage overlap between repertoires was computed as shared unique clonotypes divided by the size of the smaller repertoire. RTK rarefaction, the Chao1 estimator, and Recon v2.1 estimates of unobserved clonotypes were used to assess repertoire richness. OLGA was used to compute generation probabilities for all TCRbeta clonotypes that the gDNA method yielded from a few donors. As stored in TCRdb, this immuneACCESS dataset retains in-frame rearrangements with V and J assigned. A fraction of the clones does not appear; measured against another copy, unresolved V genes explain less than half of the discrepancy, and the remainder lacks a known reason. V, J and clone size derive from that table, while D and trimming were established from the DNA sequence. Present in this sample are just over 2,000,000 clones, over 85% of which were seen just once. The ten largest clones take up under 0.15% of the sample.

The source of this sequence is a man between 18 and 29 years old in good health. Material: naive CD4+ T cells sorted from blood. In light of the paper, this sample's cell subset or site label describes: CD45RA+ positively selected. Recombination joined TRBV11-2 with TRBJ2-1; TRBD2 agrees with 10 junctional bases. The DNA sequence is as follows: TGTGCCAGCAGGGTAGCGGGGGGAGACAATGAGCAGTTCTTC. It codes for CASRVAGGDNEQFF.